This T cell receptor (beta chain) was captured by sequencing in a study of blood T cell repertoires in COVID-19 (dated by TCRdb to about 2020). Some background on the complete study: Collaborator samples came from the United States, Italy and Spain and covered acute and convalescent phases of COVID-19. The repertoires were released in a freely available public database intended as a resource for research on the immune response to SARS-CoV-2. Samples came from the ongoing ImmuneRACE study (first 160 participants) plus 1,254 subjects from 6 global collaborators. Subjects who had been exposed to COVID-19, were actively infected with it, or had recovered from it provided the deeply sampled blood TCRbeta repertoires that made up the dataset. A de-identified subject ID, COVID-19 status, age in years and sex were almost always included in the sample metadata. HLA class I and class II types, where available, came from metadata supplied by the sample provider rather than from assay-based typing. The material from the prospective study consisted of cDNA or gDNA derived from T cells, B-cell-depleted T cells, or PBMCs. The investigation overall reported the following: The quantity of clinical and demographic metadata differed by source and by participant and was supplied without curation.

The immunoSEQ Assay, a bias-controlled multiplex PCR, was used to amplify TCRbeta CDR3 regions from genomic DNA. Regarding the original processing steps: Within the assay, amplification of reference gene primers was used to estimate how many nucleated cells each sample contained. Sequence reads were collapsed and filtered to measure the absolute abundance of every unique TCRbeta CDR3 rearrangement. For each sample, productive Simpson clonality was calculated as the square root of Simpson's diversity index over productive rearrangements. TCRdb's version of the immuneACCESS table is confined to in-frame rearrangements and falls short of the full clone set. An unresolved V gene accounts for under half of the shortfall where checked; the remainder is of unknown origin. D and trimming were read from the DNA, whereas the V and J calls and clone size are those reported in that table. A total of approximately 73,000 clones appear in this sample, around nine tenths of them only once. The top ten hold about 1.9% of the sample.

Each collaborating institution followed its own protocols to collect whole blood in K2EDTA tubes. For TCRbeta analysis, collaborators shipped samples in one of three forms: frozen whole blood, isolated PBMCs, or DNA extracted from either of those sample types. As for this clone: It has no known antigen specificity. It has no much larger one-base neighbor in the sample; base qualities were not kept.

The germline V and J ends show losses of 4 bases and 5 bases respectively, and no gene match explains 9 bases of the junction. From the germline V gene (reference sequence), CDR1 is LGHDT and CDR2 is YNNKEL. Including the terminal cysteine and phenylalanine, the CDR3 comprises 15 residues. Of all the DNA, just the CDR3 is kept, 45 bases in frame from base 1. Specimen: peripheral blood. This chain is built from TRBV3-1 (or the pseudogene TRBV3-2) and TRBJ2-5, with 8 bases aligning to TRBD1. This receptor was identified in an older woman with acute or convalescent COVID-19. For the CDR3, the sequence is CASSPRRTGTETQYF. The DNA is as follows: TGTGCCAGCAGCCCTCGTAGGACAGGGACGGAGACCCAGTACTTC.